This T cell receptor (beta chain) was recorded in a study of cytomegalovirus exposure and HLA in healthy donors. Study-level findings and limits: A classifier reportedly called cytomegalovirus status with high sensitivity and specificity. A later analysis linked a missense DCLRE1C variant to TCR beta V- and J-gene trimming. Earlier findings revealed that most TCR beta V segments proved productive either about 90% or about 30% of the time.

Vbeta (60) and Jbeta (13) primers were used in the PCR. Repertoires were generated with immunoSEQ multiplex PCR, while TCRdb's copy carries only in-frame clones and drops some. The sample yields about 90,000 clones, 65% to 85% seen once. This clone was detected a few times. Its antigen remains unidentified. This CDR3 comprises 13 residues. Germline CDR1 is PRHDT and CDR2 is FYEKMQ (reference sequence). The V gene end was trimmed by 5 bases and the J gene end by 5 bases; junction bases not matched to a gene: 5. The sequence was collected from a woman aged 60-70 years in good health and CMV-seropositive. The source material was PBMCs. The chain is built from TRBV13 and TRBJ2-5, with 7 bases fitting TRBD1. The CDR3 nucleotides are TGTGCCAGCAGCACGACAGGGATTGAGACCCAGTACTTC. It specifies CASSTTGIETQYF.